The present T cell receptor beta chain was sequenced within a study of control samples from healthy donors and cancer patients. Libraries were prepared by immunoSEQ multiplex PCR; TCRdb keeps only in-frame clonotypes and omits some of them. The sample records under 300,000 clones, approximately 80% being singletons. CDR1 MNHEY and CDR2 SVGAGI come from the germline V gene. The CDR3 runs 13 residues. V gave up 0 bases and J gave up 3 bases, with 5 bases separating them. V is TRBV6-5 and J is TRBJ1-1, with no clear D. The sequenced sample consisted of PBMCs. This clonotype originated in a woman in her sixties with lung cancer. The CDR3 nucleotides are TGTGCCAGCAGTTACTCGCTGGACACTGAAGCTTTCTTT. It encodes CASSYSLDTEAFF.